This entry lists 27 T cell receptor beta chains sequenced from one sample in a study of T-cell memory formation after mild COVID-19 (dated by TCRdb to about 2021). Receptors were amplified or captured by 5' RACE. Sequencing was carried out with an Illumina NovaSeq 6000. The raw public reads went through TCRdb reprocessing: fastp at Q25, MiXCR clone calling, in-frame beta chains kept. Every CDR3 protein is listed once, alongside the most common genes and DNA of its rows. A total of fewer than 250,000 distinct CDR3 sequences appear in this sample, 15% of them only once. Of the sample, more than 2% falls within the top ten clones. The source material was PBMCs or a T cell subset sorted from them (not recorded which). These receptors came from an adult woman who had mild COVID-19 (a few samples of this study predate the infection). The sample titles of this study are shuffled in the database, so cell type and time point are left out; the donor was told from shared clones.

This clonotype was observed a handful of times. The rearrangement links TRBV29-1 to TRBJ1-1, with D possibly TRBD1 on 6 matching bases. Trimming cost V 2 bases and J 4 bases, with 8 bases left between them. This CDR3 has 12 amino acids. Germline CDR1 reads SQVTM; CDR2 reads ANQGSEA. The CDR3 sequence: CSVEQGSTEAFF. For the CDR3, the DNA is TGCAGCGTTGAACAGGGGAGCACTGAAGCTTTCTTT.

This clonotype was observed a handful of times. The chain recombines TRBV20-1 with TRBJ2-3; 9 nucleotides line up with TRBD2. This CDR3 is 14 amino acids long. CDR1 and CDR2 from the germline V gene are DFQATT and SNEGSKA (reference sequence). V trimming: 3 bases; J trimming: 5 bases; junction bases outside the gene matches: 6. The CDR3 is CSARRRGGIDTQYF. In nucleotides, the CDR3 is TGCAGTGCTAGGCGGCGGGGGGGCATAGATACGCAGTATTTT.

The sample holds a few counts of this clonotype. This chain joins TRBV5-1 and TRBJ2-2; TRBD1 matches at 7 bases. The CDR3 is 16 residues long. Germline values: CDR1 SGHRS, CDR2 YFSETQ. After removal of 4 bases from V and 1 base from J, the junction contained 7 bases not matched to a gene. The CDR3 DNA reads as TGCGCCAGCAGCCAAAGACAGGGTTTGAACACCGGGGAGCTGTTTTTT. Translated, it gives CASSQRQGLNTGELFF.

This clonotype was counted many times. The chain employs TRBV29-1 and TRBJ1-2; D call uncertain. Trimming stripped 3 bases from V and 8 bases from J, with 13 bases between. Germline values: CDR1 SQVTM, CDR2 ANQGSEA. The CDR3 covers 12 residues. The CDR3 sequence is CSVDSQQRGYTF. For the CDR3, the DNA is TGCAGCGTTGACAGTCAACAGCGGGGCTACACCTTC.

This clonotype was seen ten or more times. The chain employs TRBV12-3 or TRBV12-4 and TRBJ1-1; TRBD1 matches at 8 bases. With V trimmed by 5 bases and J by 1 base, 15 bases remained unmatched. The CDR3 length is 18 residues. CDR3 sequence (DNA): TGTGCCAGCAGTCAAGACGGGCCAGGGGGCATTAAGAACACTGAAGCTTTCTTT. It encodes CASSQDGPGGIKNTEAFF.

The rearrangement links TRBV7-3 to TRBJ2-3, with TRBD2 matching 13 bases. After removal of 2 bases from V and 5 bases from J, the junction contained 4 bases not matched to a gene. The germline CDR1 and CDR2 sequences are SGHTA and FQGTGA. This CDR3 is 16 amino acids long. The CDR3 is CASSLVGLAGRDTQYF. CDR3 nucleotide sequence: TGTGCCAGCAGCTTAGTGGGACTAGCGGGGCGAGATACGCAGTATTTT.

In this sample, this clonotype turned up a few times. This chain joins TRBV6-6 and TRBJ2-3; D gene uncertain. Per germline, CDR1 MNHNY and CDR2 SVGAGI (reference sequence). CDR3 size: 15 residues. V gave up 6 bases and J gave up 4 bases, with 17 bases separating them. In DNA form, the CDR3 reads TGTGCCAGCAGATCATCCCACCCCGGACCAGATACGCAGTATTTT. It yields the protein CASRSSHPGPDTQYF.

There are many counts of this clonotype. The V call is TRBV29-1, the J call TRBJ1-1; D gene ambiguous. Germline V gene lookup returns CDR1 SQVTM and CDR2 ANQGSEA. This CDR3 comprises 14 residues. V was trimmed by 4 bases and J by 5 bases, leaving 17 bases between them. CDR3 region: CSVGVLGGETEAFF. CDR3 in DNA: TGCAGCGTTGGAGTGTTGGGTGGGGAAACTGAAGCTTTCTTT.

There are a few counts of this clonotype. The chain recombines TRBV27 with TRBJ1-1; maybe TRBD1 (6 bases). V lost 2 bases to trimming and J lost 0 bases, with 16 bases between them. In germline, CDR1 is MNHEY, CDR2 SMNVEV (reference sequence). This CDR3 spans 17 amino acids. The CDR3 coding sequence is TGTGCCAGCAGTTTAGGGGGGGCGTCCCGAGTGAACACTGAAGCTTTCTTT. Protein sequence: CASSLGGASRVNTEAFF.

A few counts support this clonotype. The chain carries TRBV7-8 and TRBJ2-4; TRBD2 agrees at 13 bases. The CDR3 contains 17 residues. From germline, CDR1 is SGHVS and CDR2 FQNEAQ. Losses at the gene ends were 5 bases for V and 2 bases for J; bases not matched to a gene: 6. The CDR3 DNA sequence: TGTGCCAGCAGCCGGACTAGCGGGAGTGTTACCAAAAACATTCAGTACTTC. This sequence encodes CASSRTSGSVTKNIQYF.

Only a few counts were recorded for this clonotype. The J gene is TRBJ2-6, the V gene TRBV6-5, with 11 bases matching TRBD1. This CDR3 comprises 18 residues. V shed 7 bases, J shed 2 bases, and the junction held 10 bases outside the gene matches. CDR1 is MNHEY, CDR2 SVGAGI, per germline. The CDR3 DNA is TGTGCCAGCACGAAACTAGGACAGGGGGCGCCTGGGGCCAACGTCCTGACTTTC. As protein: CASTKLGQGAPGANVLTF.

The V gene is TRBV5-4, the J gene TRBJ1-2; D is perhaps TRBD1 (5 bases). This CDR3 comprises 16 residues. V lost 4 bases, J lost 4 bases, and 20 bases lay in between. Germline CDR1 reads SGHNT; CDR2 reads YYREEE (reference sequence). The DNA for the CDR3 is TGTGCCAGCAGCGACTTTTTTCGACAGCCCCTCTATGGCTACACCTTC. It is translated as CASSDFFRQPLYGYTF.

V is TRBV12-3 or TRBV12-4 and J is TRBJ2-3; no clear D gene. V lost 5 bases to trimming and J lost 2 bases, with 11 bases between them. The CDR3 spans 14 residues. CDR3 bases: TGTGCCAGCAGTCGGGCCGCTAACACAGATACGCAGTATTTT. As protein: CASSRAANTDTQYF.

CDR3 residues: CASSFPGQPYEQYF. The CDR3 DNA sequence: TGTGCCAGCAGTTTTCCGGGACAGCCCTACGAGCAGTACTTC. The V call is TRBV12-3 or TRBV12-4, the J call TRBJ2-7; 7 nucleotides align to TRBD1. The trim removed 3 bases at V and 2 bases at J, leaving 4 bases unmatched. The CDR3 is 14 residues long.

In its sample, this clonotype was seen many times. V gene TRBV24-1 combines with J gene TRBJ1-2; TRBD1 is a possible D gene (6 bases). With 1 base removed from V and 7 bases from J, the gap between germline ends came to 12 bases. CDR1 is KGHDR and CDR2 is SFDVKD in the germline V gene. CDR3 length: 14 residues. CDR3 in DNA: TGTGCCACCAGTGATTTCAGACAGGCTGGTGGCTACACCTTC. This translates into CATSDFRQAGGYTF.

V and J are TRBV19 and TRBJ1-1, with 7 bases lining up with TRBD1. Germline trimming cut 3 bases from V and 1 base from J; bases unmatched to any gene: 2. Per the germline V gene, CDR1 is LNHDA and CDR2 is SQIVND (reference sequence). The CDR3 has 14 amino acids. The CDR3 here is CASSMDRRNTEAFF. CDR3 coding DNA: TGTGCCAGTAGTATGGACAGGAGGAACACTGAAGCTTTCTTT.

The V and J genes are TRBV5-1 and TRBJ2-3; D possibly corresponds to TRBD1 (5 bases). Looked up from germline, CDR1 is SGHRS and CDR2 is YFSETQ. V was shortened by 5 bases and J by 6 bases, with 13 bases between the two germline ends. The CDR3 sequence is 13 residues long. The CDR3 sequence is CASSNSQADTQYF. The DNA for the CDR3 is TGCGCCAGCAGTAATTCACAGGCGGATACGCAGTATTTT.

The chain couples TRBV7-3 to TRBJ2-7; the D gene could be TRBD1 or TRBD2 (5 bases each). The CDR3 is made up of 14 amino acids. The V end was cut by 6 bases, the J end by 7 bases, with 19 bases between. CDR1 is SGHTA and CDR2 is FQGTGA in the germline V gene. The CDR3 reads CASSSDGAIGEQYF. CDR3 nucleotides: TGTGCCAGCAGTTCCGACGGGGCCATAGGTGAGCAGTACTTC.

The chain is built from TRBV7-8 and TRBJ2-1, with D possibly being TRBD2 (6 bases). The germline gives CDR1 SGHVS, CDR2 FQNEAQ. The CDR3 has 15 residues. The V end lost 9 bases, the J end lost 6 bases, and 21 bases lay between the germline ends. The CDR3 DNA reads TGTGCCAGTACCCCCCCTTGGGGGGAGACCAATGAGCAGTTCTTC. Amino acid sequence: CASTPPWGETNEQFF. The full variable domain, completed using reference TRBV7-8 and TRBJ2-1, is GAGVSQSPRYKVAKRGQDVALRCDPISGHVSLFWYQQALGQGPEFLTYFQNEAQLDKSGLPSDRFFAERPEGSVSTLKIQRTQQEDSAVYLCASTPPWGETNEQFFGPGTRLTVL.

In its sample, this clonotype was seen a few times. The chain recombines TRBV18 with TRBJ1-5, with D perhaps TRBD1 (5 bases). Germline loops: CDR1 KGHSH, CDR2 LQKENI. V lost 10 bases and J lost 1, with 11 bases in between. CDR3 length: 13 amino acids. CDR3 sequence reads: CATGEGSNQPQHF. In DNA, the CDR3 is TGTGCCACCGGAGAGGGGAGCAATCAGCCCCAGCATTTT.

The chain joins TRBV19 to TRBJ2-1; weak D call: TRBD2 (5 bases). V was shortened by 7 bases and J by 7 bases, with 17 bases between the two germline ends. The CDR3 spans 14 residues. Germline V gene sequence: CDR1 LNHDA, CDR2 SQIVND (reference sequence). In DNA, the CDR3 is TGTGCCAGTAAAAAGGAGGTGATATCTAATGAGCAGTTCTTC. Translating it yields CASKKEVISNEQFF.

This clonotype came up a few times. The V and J genes are TRBV27 and TRBJ1-1; TRBD1 might be the D (6 bases). Trimming left V 8 bases short and J 3 bases short, with 22 bases between. From germline, CDR1 is MNHEY and CDR2 SMNVEV (reference sequence). The CDR3 totals 16 residues. CDR3 in DNA: TGTGCCAGCGCTCGCCGGGGGGCCGTAGAGTACACTGAAGCTTTCTTT. As protein: CASARRGAVEYTEAFF.

V gene TRBV7-2 combines with J gene TRBJ1-6; TRBD1 is a possible D gene (6 bases). The CDR3 totals 13 residues. V dropped 6 bases and J dropped 10 bases, with 13 bases sitting between them. CDR1 and CDR2 from the germline V gene are SGHTA and FQGNSA. CDR3 region: CASRGTGKSPLHF. The CDR3, as DNA: TGTGCCAGCAGGGGAACAGGGAAATCACCCCTCCACTTT.

CDR3 in amino acids: CSAKVNPGRVGSPLHF. The CDR3 nucleotides are TGCAGTGCTAAGGTCAATCCCGGTAGAGTCGGGTCACCCCTCCACTTT. The rearrangement uses TRBV20-1 and TRBJ1-6; D unresolved. The CDR3 spans 16 residues. Germline V gene lookup returns CDR1 DFQATT and CDR2 SNEGSKA (reference sequence). Trimming shortened V by 4 bases and J by 10 bases, and 23 bases separated the two germline ends.

A few counts support this clonotype. The genes are TRBV6-5 and TRBJ2-2; D uncertain. Germline V gene data show CDR1 as MNHEY and CDR2 as SVGAGI. The CDR3 spans 15 residues. Trimming shortened V by 2 bases and J by 5 bases, and 12 bases separated the two germline ends. CDR3 loop: CASSYGVGITGELFF. As DNA, the CDR3 is TGTGCCAGCAGTTACGGGGTTGGCATAACCGGGGAGCTGTTTTTT.

This clonotype was recorded a few times. The chain couples TRBV5-1 to TRBJ1-1; no clear D gene. V was clipped by 9 bases and J by 3 bases, with 15 bases between them. Germline-derived CDR1 and CDR2 are SGHRS and YFSETQ. This CDR3 has 13 residues. The CDR3 DNA reads TGCGCCACCGATATGTTGAGGGACACTGAAGCTTTCTTT. Translated: CATDMLRDTEAFF.

The CDR3 region is CASSPSGTSGTDTQYF. CDR3 sequence (DNA): TGTGCCAGCAGCCCCTCCGGGACTAGCGGCACAGATACGCAGTATTTT. This chain uses TRBV7-2 with TRBJ2-3; TRBD2 agrees at 10 bases. The germline V gene has CDR1 SGHTA and CDR2 FQGNSA. Trimming took 5 bases from V and 1 from J; bases not matched to a gene: 6. The CDR3 is 16 residues long. The whole variable domain, filled in from reference TRBV7-2 and TRBJ2-3, reads GAGVSQSPSNKVTEKGKDVELRCDPISGHTALYWYRQSLGQGLEFLIYFQGNSAPDKSGLPSDRFSAERTGGSVSTLTIQRTQQEDSAVYLCASSPSGTSGTDTQYFGPGTRLTVL.